Following are 19 T cell receptor beta chains from one sample sequenced in a study of CD8+ T cells in alopecia areata. Treatment meaning: oral pan-JAK inhibitor, 5-10 mg twice daily. TCR sequencing used cDNA made by reverse transcription of extracted RNA. Some clones are missing from TCRdb's copy, which holds only in-frame ones; the method was immunoSEQ multiplex PCR. The sample has roughly 110,000 clones; about three fifths are singletons. Sequencing used CD8+ T cells sorted from blood, obtained at week 24, from a patient treated with tofacitinib. The source is a human donor with alopecia areata.

The chain is built from TRBV7-2 and TRBJ2-3, with D possibly matching TRBD1 (6 bases). The germline V and J ends were trimmed by 3 bases and 5 bases, with 15 bases remaining between them. CDR3 length: 15 amino acids. Germline lookup yields CDR1 SGHTA and CDR2 FQGNSA. Written as DNA, the CDR3 is TGTGCCAGCAGCTTCTCTGGGGGCGGTGGAGATACGCAGTATTTT. Residues: CASSFSGGGGDTQYF.

The chain employs TRBV13 and TRBJ2-1; D not certain. The germline V gene encodes CDR1 PRHDT and CDR2 FYEKMQ (reference sequence). V was pared by 5 bases and J by 2 bases, with 7 bases between. This CDR3 is built from 13 residues. The CDR3 DNA is TGTGCCAGCAGCAGCAGCACCTACAATGAGCAGTTCTTC. Its protein product is CASSSSTYNEQFF.

V is TRBV7-9 and J is TRBJ1-1, with D unresolved. The germline gives CDR1 SEHNR, CDR2 FQNEAQ (reference sequence). This CDR3 spans 14 amino acids. The V end was cut by 5 bases, the J end by 4 bases, with 14 bases between. For the CDR3, the DNA is TGTGCCAGCAGCGAAGGTTTGTTAGGCACTGAAGCTTTCTTT. It yields the protein CASSEGLLGTEAFF. Drawing the rest from reference TRBV7-9 and TRBJ1-1, the complete variable domain is DTGVSQNPRHKITKRGQNVTFRCDPISEHNRLYWYRQTLGQGPEFLTYFQNEAQLEKSRLLSDRFSAERPKGSFSTLEIQRTEQGDSAMYLCASSEGLLGTEAFFGQGTRLTVV.

This chain links TRBV27 with TRBJ2-3; D remains unclear. V shed 7 bases and J shed 2 bases, with 10 bases lying between them. The germline V gene encodes CDR1 MNHEY and CDR2 SMNVEV (reference sequence). The CDR3 is made up of 13 amino acids. CDR3 protein: CASNDVDTDTQYF. CDR3 DNA: TGTGCCAGCAACGATGTCGACACAGATACGCAGTATTTT.

The chain links TRBV6-1 to TRBJ2-5, with a weak D call TRBD2 (5 bases). Germline lookup yields CDR1 MNHNS and CDR2 SASEGT. Trimming stripped 8 bases from V and 2 bases from J, with 12 bases between. The CDR3 runs to 13 residues. The chain's CDR3 is CASGAGGQETQYF. The CDR3 DNA reads TGTGCCAGCGGAGCAGGCGGGCAAGAGACCCAGTACTTC.

This clone has more than one count but fewer than ten. The chain employs TRBV29-1 and TRBJ1-2, with D unresolved. This CDR3 region has 15 residues. Trimming left V 4 bases short and J 0 bases short, with 15 bases between. CDR1 and CDR2 (germline): SQVTM, ANQGSEA. Here the CDR3 DNA reads TGCAGCGTTGGAGACCCACGGCAGCCTAACTATGGCTACACCTTC. This encodes CSVGDPRQPNYGYTF. The variable domain in full, with the rest retrieved from reference TRBV29-1 and TRBJ1-2, is SAVISQKPSRDICQRGTSLTIQCQVDSQVTMMFWYRQQPGQSLTLIATANQGSEATYESGFVIDKFPISRPNLTFSTLTVSNMSPEDSSIYLCSVGDPRQPNYGYTFGSGTRLTVV.

CDR3 sequence (DNA): TGTGCCAGCAGCGATGCAGGAGGCTGGGGCTACACCTTC. This gives the protein CASSDAGGWGYTF. This chain joins TRBV13 and TRBJ1-2; the D is unclear. Germline CDR1 reads PRHDT; CDR2 reads FYEKMQ (reference sequence). V was shortened by 5 bases and J by 8 bases, with 15 bases between the two germline ends. The CDR3 has 13 residues.

The V gene is TRBV6-1, the J gene TRBJ1-1; D perhaps matches TRBD1 (5 bases). The CDR3 has 14 residues. V lost 2 bases, J lost 1 base, and 8 bases lay in between. CDR1 MNHNS and CDR2 SASEGT come from the germline V gene. The CDR3 coding sequence is TGTGCCAGCAGTGAATGGGGGGAGAACACTGAAGCTTTCTTT. Protein: CASSEWGENTEAFF.

The V call is TRBV27, the J call TRBJ1-5; D possibly corresponds to TRBD1 (5 bases). CDR3 length equals 14 residues. The V gene lost 3 bases and the J gene lost 0 bases, with 6 bases spanning the gap. Per germline, CDR1 MNHEY and CDR2 SMNVEV (reference sequence). In DNA, the CDR3 is TGTGCCAGCAGTTTCGGGACTAGCAATCAGCCCCAGCATTTT. This translates into CASSFGTSNQPQHF.

The chain couples TRBV6-5 to TRBJ2-5, with 8 bases lining up with TRBD1. The CDR3 runs to 15 residues. V was clipped by 5 bases and J by 5 bases; unmatched bases: 10. CDR1 and CDR2 (germline): MNHEY, SVGAGI. CDR3 loop: CASSHRGSVYETQYF. CDR3 DNA: TGTGCCAGCAGTCACAGGGGGTCGGTGTACGAGACCCAGTACTTC.

The rearrangement links TRBV6-5 to TRBJ2-1, with TRBD1 matching over 9 bases. V lost 5 bases to trimming and J lost 6 bases; unmatched junction nucleotides: 8. CDR1 MNHEY and CDR2 SVGAGI come from the germline V gene. This CDR3 is 15 amino acids long. The CDR3 spells CASSQPGQGLNEQFF. CDR3 nucleotide sequence: TGTGCCAGCAGTCAACCGGGACAGGGTCTCAATGAGCAGTTCTTC.

This chain links TRBV14 with TRBJ2-7, with 9 bases lining up with TRBD2. This CDR3 is built from 13 residues. Germline V CDR1 and CDR2: SGHDN, FVKESK. V lost 6 bases, J lost 7 bases, and 7 bases stayed unmatched. CDR3 loop: CASRLAGSTEQYF. The CDR3 region has the DNA TGTGCCAGCAGACTAGCGGGTTCTACAGAGCAGTACTTC. The whole variable domain, remainder taken from reference TRBV14 and TRBJ2-7, is EAGVTQFPSHSVIEKGQTVTLRCDPISGHDNLYWYRRVMGKEIKFLLHFVKESKQDESGMPNNRFLAERTGGTYSTLKVQPAELEDSGVYFCASRLAGSTEQYFGPGTRLTVT.

The chain uses TRBV11-2 and TRBJ2-5, with TRBD2 identical over 7 bases. V was clipped by 2 bases and J by 2 bases; unmatched bases: 5. Germline CDR1 and CDR2: SGHAT and FQNNGV. This CDR3 region has 15 residues. The CDR3 region has the DNA TGTGCCAGCAGCTTAATAGTGGGGGGGCAAGAGACCCAGTACTTC. Its translation is CASSLIVGGQETQYF.

CDR3 loop: CASSYLPGRRNYGYTF. The CDR3 region has the DNA TGTGCCAGCAGTTACCTCCCCGGACGGAGAAACTATGGCTACACCTTC. The V call is TRBV6-5, the J call TRBJ1-2, with D hard to call. In germline, CDR1 is MNHEY, CDR2 SVGAGI. V was cut by 2 bases and J by 2 bases, with 15 bases left in between. The CDR3 has 16 residues.

Here the CDR3 DNA reads TGTGCCAGTAGTATAGGCCCGGGACAGGCACCCCAAGAGACCCAGTACTTC. It yields the protein CASSIGPGQAPQETQYF. V and J are TRBV19 and TRBJ2-5; TRBD1 aligns across 8 bases. Germline V gives CDR1 LNHDA, CDR2 SQIVND (reference sequence). J was trimmed by 1 base and V by 1 base; bases with no gene match: 8. The CDR3 runs to 17 residues.

This clone has more than one count but fewer than ten. This CDR3 reads CASSSGQGPPGEQYF. CDR3 sequence (DNA): TGTGCCAGCAGCTCGGGACAGGGGCCGCCGGGCGAGCAGTACTTC. The J gene is TRBJ2-7, the V gene TRBV7-9, with 10 bases identical to TRBD1. Trimming at V came to 4 bases and at J to 6 bases, leaving 9 bases not matched to a gene. The CDR3 is 15 residues long. The germline V gene has CDR1 SEHNR and CDR2 FQNEAQ (reference sequence).

CDR3 DNA sequence: TGTGCCAGCAGCCAGCTGAGGGCAGGGGGGGCTTTCTTT. It yields the protein CASSQLRAGGAFF. The chain uses TRBV14 and TRBJ1-1; TRBD1 agrees at 7 bases. This CDR3 is built from 13 residues. In germline, CDR1 is SGHDN, CDR2 FVKESK. V lost 3 bases to trimming and J lost 11 bases; unmatched junction nucleotides: 9.

V gene TRBV6-5 combines with J gene TRBJ2-4; no firm D call. Germline V gives CDR1 MNHEY, CDR2 SVGAGI. Trimming pared 2 bases from V and 0 bases from J, leaving 11 bases between. This CDR3 has 16 residues. DNA for the CDR3: TGTGCCAGCAGTTACGACCGATCTCTAGCCAAAAACATTCAGTACTTC. It codes for CASSYDRSLAKNIQYF.

The genes are TRBV7-9 and TRBJ2-7; 7 positions agree with TRBD1. V shed 3 bases, J shed 6 bases, and the junction held 2 bases outside the gene matches. The CDR3 length is 12 residues. Germline CDR1 reads SEHNR; CDR2 reads FQNEAQ (reference sequence). CDR3 DNA: TGTGCCAGCAGCTTCAACAGGGGCGAGCAGTACTTC. Its protein is CASSFNRGEQYF.